Presented here are 14 T cell receptor beta chains from one specimen sequenced in a study of cytomegalovirus exposure and HLA in healthy donors. Amplification used 60 Vbeta primers and 13 Jbeta primers. The method was immunoSEQ multiplex PCR; TCRdb's version includes in-frame clones alone and lacks a portion of them. The sample has fewer than 200,000 clones, 65% to 85% seen once; the top ten hold around 4.4%. Sequencing was carried out using PBMCs. These receptors all come from a woman between 45 and 60 years old in good health and CMV-seropositive.

The J gene is TRBJ2-1, the V gene TRBV5-1; D is unresolved. The CDR3 runs to 12 residues. V shed 0 bases and J shed 9 bases, with 7 bases lying between them. CDR1 and CDR2 (germline): SGHRS, YFSETQ. The CDR3 coding sequence is TGCGCCAGCAGCTTGGTTTCTAGTGAGCAGTTCTTC. It yields the protein CASSLVSSEQFF.

The chain joins TRBV19 to TRBJ1-3; 7 bases align to TRBD1. The trim removed 8 bases at V and 4 bases at J, leaving 8 bases unmatched. Germline V gene lookup returns CDR1 LNHDA and CDR2 SQIVND (reference sequence). The CDR3 has 14 amino acids. This CDR3 is CASAGGEGGNTIYF. The CDR3, as DNA: TGTGCCAGTGCAGGGGGAGAAGGAGGAAACACCATATATTTT.

This clone has a handful of counts. Other DNA sequences within the sample encode an identical CDR3. This chain links TRBV5-1 with TRBJ2-1; tentatively, D is TRBD2 (6 bases). V lost 2 bases and J lost 0, with 9 bases in between. CDR1 and CDR2 (germline): SGHRS, YFSETQ. This CDR3 is 15 amino acids long. CDR3 nucleotides: TGCGCCAGCAGCTTTAGCGGTAGCTCCTACAATGAGCAGTTCTTC. It codes for CASSFSGSSYNEQFF.

V and J are TRBV2 and TRBJ1-1, with D tentatively TRBD1 (5 bases). The CDR3 length is 12 residues. V lost 5 bases to trimming and J lost 10 bases, with 14 bases between them. CDR1 is SNHLY, CDR2 FYNNEI, per germline. The CDR3 protein is CASSLDQGGAFF. CDR3 DNA sequence: TGTGCCAGCAGTCTGGACCAGGGCGGAGCTTTCTTT.

This chain uses TRBV5-6 with TRBJ2-7; a possible D gene is TRBD1 (7 bases). CDR1 is SGHDT and CDR2 is YYEEEE in the germline V gene. This CDR3 is 14 amino acids long. V was cut by 0 bases and J by 3 bases, with 10 bases left in between. The DNA for the CDR3 is TGTGCCAGCAGCTTGGCAGGGGGGATCTACGAGCAGTACTTC. Protein: CASSLAGGIYEQYF.

The CDR3 DNA sequence: TGTGCCAGTAGTATGCAGAGGGACACCGGGGAGCTGTTTTTT. It encodes CASSMQRDTGELFF. This chain links TRBV19 with TRBJ2-2; possibly TRBD2 for D (5 bases). This CDR3 comprises 14 residues. V dropped 3 bases and J dropped 3 bases, with 8 bases sitting between them. From germline, CDR1 is LNHDA and CDR2 SQIVND (reference sequence).

V and J are TRBV9 and TRBJ2-1, with D maybe TRBD2 (6 bases). V was shortened by 4 bases and J by 3 bases, with 17 bases between the two germline ends. Germline V gene data show CDR1 as SGDLS and CDR2 as YYNGEE. CDR3 length: 16 residues. The CDR3 is CASSSGSLGNYNEQFF. In DNA form, the CDR3 reads TGTGCCAGCAGCTCCGGGAGTCTAGGGAACTACAATGAGCAGTTCTTC.

The rearrangement links TRBV5-5 to TRBJ2-5; TRBD2 is a possible D gene (6 bases). CDR1 and CDR2 (germline): SGHKS, YYEKEE (reference sequence). The CDR3 spans 13 residues. V was clipped by 2 bases and J by 4 bases, with 9 bases between them. The DNA of the CDR3 is TGTGCCAGCAGCTTTTGGGGAGGAGAGACCCAGTACTTC. Translated: CASSFWGGETQYF.

The chain couples TRBV28 to TRBJ2-5; 11 nucleotides match TRBD2. Germline V lookup: CDR1 MDHEN, CDR2 SYDVKM. J was trimmed by 7 bases and V by 7 bases; bases with no gene match: 11. This CDR3 region has 15 residues. The CDR3: CASMDGGLAVGTQYF. CDR3 coding DNA: TGTGCCAGCATGGATGGGGGACTAGCGGTAGGGACCCAGTACTTC.

The chain links TRBV29-1 to TRBJ1-2; D uncertain. The germline V gene has CDR1 SQVTM and CDR2 ANQGSEA. The CDR3 covers 13 residues. V was shortened by 6 bases and J by 2 bases, with 13 bases between the two germline ends. CDR3 protein: CSVGERWNYGYTF. CDR3 DNA: TGCAGCGTCGGGGAGAGGTGGAACTATGGCTACACCTTC.

The CDR3 protein is CASRLGQWEAQYF. CDR3 coding DNA: TGTGCCAGCAGACTGGGACAGTGGGAGGCCCAGTACTTC. The rearrangement links TRBV14 to TRBJ2-5; D might be TRBD1 (7 bases). The CDR3 runs to 13 residues. The ends were cut back, 6 bases at V and 9 bases at J, with 17 bases in the middle. CDR1 and CDR2 (germline): SGHDN, FVKESK.

V and J are TRBV30 and TRBJ1-1; D is ambiguous. Trimming took off 2 bases at V and 7 bases at J, with 8 bases between the two ends. Germline loops: CDR1 GTSNPN, CDR2 SVGIG (reference sequence). The CDR3 has 11 amino acids. For the CDR3, the DNA is TGTGCCTGGAGTTCGGAGGGTGAAGCTTTCTTT. This encodes CAWSSEGEAFF.

The rearrangement links TRBV27 to TRBJ1-3; tentative D call: TRBD1 (6 bases). This CDR3 has 14 residues. Trimming pared 5 bases from V and 8 bases from J, leaving 16 bases between. Germline-derived CDR1 and CDR2 are MNHEY and SMNVEV (reference sequence). The CDR3 coding sequence is TGTGCCAGCAGTCCCACTCAGGGGAGAGACACCATATATTTT. It translates to CASSPTQGRDTIYF.

The J gene is TRBJ1-1, the V gene TRBV11-2, with D uncertain. V gave up 3 bases and J gave up 2 bases, with 7 bases separating them. Per the germline V gene, CDR1 is SGHAT and CDR2 is FQNNGV. This CDR3 has 13 amino acids. The DNA for the CDR3 is TGTGCCAGCAGCTTCAGAATTAACACTGAAGCTTTCTTT. This codes for CASSFRINTEAFF.